These 31 T cell receptor beta chains were sequenced from one sample in a study of T cells in Graves' hyperthyroidism and ophthalmopathy (dated by TCRdb to about 2019). Library construction relied on multiplex PCR. Reads for this sample came from an Illumina HiSeq 2000. The TCR beta CDR3 regions were amplified from the RNA transcripts. The TCR CDR3 was subjected to a first round of RT-PCR using the HTBI primer set and the Qiagen OneStep RT-PCR kit. Clones were called with MiXCR by TCRdb after fastp trimmed the public reads at Q25, and only in-frame beta chains were retained. CDR3 protein sequences are deduplicated, and each keeps its most common genes and DNA. This sample comprises 380,000 or so distinct CDR3 sequences, approximately 19% of them detected only once. The ten largest clones take up 3.7% of the sample. Sequencing was carried out using blood. These receptors were collected from a woman in her late teens or twenties with Graves' hyperthyroidism.

This clonotype has at least ten counts. V usage is TRBV2 and J usage is TRBJ1-4; 8 bases fit TRBD1. V lost 6 bases, J lost 8 bases, and 8 bases stayed unmatched. Germline V gene lookup returns CDR1 SNHLY and CDR2 FYNNEI. The CDR3 runs 14 residues. The CDR3 reads CASRRTGQLEKLFF. Written as DNA, the CDR3 is TGTGCCAGCAGACGGACAGGGCAGTTGGAAAAACTGTTTTTT.

At least ten counts were recorded for this clonotype. Written as DNA, the CDR3 is TGTGCTAGTGGTCTCAACCTCGGGGGCGGCAGGAACACTGAAGCTTTCTTT. Translated, it gives CASGLNLGGGRNTEAFF. The rearrangement links TRBV12-5 to TRBJ1-1, with D possibly matching TRBD1 (6 bases). The CDR3 runs to 17 residues. Trimming left V 5 bases short and J 1 base short, with 20 bases between. Per germline, CDR1 LGHNT and CDR2 FRNRAP.

There are many counts of this clonotype. V is TRBV30 and J is TRBJ1-5; 10 bases agree with TRBD1. V was pared by 1 base and J by 7 bases, with 4 bases of the junction left unmatched. The CDR3 runs 14 residues. The germline CDR1 and CDR2 sequences are GTSNPN and SVGIG (reference sequence). The CDR3 loop is CAWSGTGGHQPQHF. The CDR3 nucleotides are TGTGCCTGGAGTGGGACAGGGGGACACCAGCCCCAGCATTTT.

This clonotype was recorded at least ten times. The chain recombines TRBV6-1 with TRBJ1-1; the match to TRBD1 covers 8 bases. V lost 4 bases to trimming and J lost 5 bases; unmatched junction nucleotides: 9. The V gene's germline CDR1 is MNHNS and CDR2 SASEGT. The CDR3 contains 15 residues. The CDR3 loop reads CASSVRQGRETEAFF. CDR3 DNA: TGTGCCAGCAGTGTCCGACAGGGGAGGGAAACTGAAGCTTTCTTT.

The chain recombines TRBV13 with TRBJ1-2; 7 nucleotides match TRBD1. CDR1 is PRHDT, CDR2 FYEKMQ, per germline (reference sequence). CDR3 size: 15 residues. The junction had 9 bases not matched to a gene; V was cut back by 4 bases and J by 4 bases. The CDR3 DNA reads TGTGCCAGCAGCTCGACCGACAGGGTCCTCTATGGCTACACCTTC. It encodes CASSSTDRVLYGYTF.

The rearrangement links TRBV4-2 to TRBJ1-5; tentative D call: TRBD1 (5 bases). The ends were cut back, 1 base at V and 3 bases at J, with 7 bases in the middle. The CDR3 totals 14 residues. Germline V gene sequence: CDR1 LGHNA, CDR2 YNFKEQ. CDR3 sequence reads: CASSQVTANQPQHF. CDR3 sequence (DNA): TGTGCCAGCAGCCAAGTGACAGCCAATCAGCCCCAGCATTTT.

This clonotype occurred many times. The V and J genes are TRBV20-1 and TRBJ1-1; tentative D call: TRBD1 (5 bases). Germline V lookup: CDR1 DFQATT, CDR2 SNEGSKA (reference sequence). V was cut by 5 bases and J by 5 bases, with 21 bases left in between. This CDR3 spans 15 amino acids. CDR3 sequence (DNA): TGCAGTGCTTGTCGGATAGGGGTGGGGGGAACTGAAGCTTTCTTT. It translates to CSACRIGVGGTEAFF.

This clonotype was counted at least ten times. This chain connects TRBV20-1 to TRBJ1-2; D uncertain. Trimming left V 6 bases short and J 8 bases short, with 19 bases between. The CDR3 runs 13 residues. CDR1 is DFQATT and CDR2 is SNEGSKA in the germline V gene (reference sequence). The CDR3 spells CSAILGPTGGYTF. CDR3 in DNA: TGCAGTGCCATACTGGGCCCGACGGGGGGCTACACCTTC.

The rearrangement joins TRBV18 to TRBJ1-3; D is possibly TRBD1 (5 bases). CDR1 is KGHSH and CDR2 is LQKENI in the germline V gene. Trimming left V 1 base short and J 1 base short, with 8 bases between. The CDR3 has 15 residues. The CDR3 DNA follows: TGTGCCAGCTCACCACTGGGGGAGTCTGGAAACACCATATATTTT. Its protein is CASSPLGESGNTIYF.

This clonotype was seen ten or more times. V is TRBV2 and J is TRBJ1-2; D uncertain. Trimming took 10 bases from V and 4 from J, leaving 16 bases between them. Germline loops: CDR1 SNHLY, CDR2 FYNNEI. This CDR3 has 13 amino acids. The CDR3: CATRQGPSYGYTF. The CDR3 DNA reads TGTGCCACCCGACAAGGGCCTTCCTATGGCTACACCTTC.

The table lists this clonotype with many counts. The limits of the CDR3 on the DNA are not certain, so only TCRdb's listed CDR3 is given. The rearrangement links TRBV5-5 to TRBJ1-1; the tabulated D call, TRBD1, remains unverified against the DNA. The germline V gene has CDR1 SGHKS and CDR2 YYEKEE (reference sequence). The CDR3 sequence runs 20 residues, both termini included. The CDR3 here is CASSFGRTNTEAFFGQSAFF.

This clonotype was recorded many times. This chain uses TRBV5-5 with TRBJ2-2; 9 nucleotides align to TRBD1. The CDR3 is 14 amino acids. The J segment lost 10 bases and the V segment lost 3 bases, leaving 7 bases of the junction unmatched. CDR1 is SGHKS, CDR2 YYEKEE, per germline (reference sequence). This CDR3 reads CASSSGQGREELFF. The CDR3 nucleotides are TGTGCCAGCAGCTCGGGACAGGGCCGGGAGGAGCTGTTTTTT.

About this clonotype itself: A much larger clone lies a single base off, so this may be a read error. V is TRBV6-2 or TRBV6-3 and J is TRBJ1-2; D is possibly TRBD1 (5 bases). Trimming pared 10 bases from V and 5 bases from J, leaving 14 bases between. The germline V gene encodes CDR1 MNHEY and CDR2 SVGEGT. The CDR3 runs to 12 residues. The CDR3 nucleotides are TGTGCCAACATGCCCGGGGGGTATGGCTACACCTTC. Protein sequence: CANMPGGYGYTF.

This clonotype has ten or more counts. This chain connects TRBV6-5 to TRBJ2-7; 8 nucleotides align to TRBD1. The CDR3 sequence is 14 residues long. CDR1 and CDR2 (germline): MNHEY, SVGAGI. Losses at the gene ends were 6 bases for V and 2 bases for J; bases not matched to a gene: 6. The CDR3, as DNA: TGTGCCAGCAGCCCGGACAGGGAAACCTACGAGCAGTACTTC. It is translated as CASSPDRETYEQYF.

The V and J genes are TRBV12-3 or TRBV12-4 and TRBJ2-5, with D possibly matching TRBD1 (5 bases). Deletions cut 4 bases from V and 1 base from J, with 10 bases between. CDR3 length equals 14 residues. The CDR3 DNA is TGTGCCAGCAGTTCTACAGGATCCCAAGAGACCCAGTACTTC. Protein: CASSSTGSQETQYF.

This clonotype was picked up a small number of times. The chain combines TRBV4-2 with TRBJ2-7; the match to TRBD2 covers 10 bases. V was pared by 0 bases and J by 2 bases, with 4 bases of the junction left unmatched. CDR3 length: 16 residues. The germline V gene encodes CDR1 LGHNA and CDR2 YNFKEQ. CDR3 coding DNA: TGTGCCAGCAGCCAAGACCCAGCGGGGGGGCCCTACGAGCAGTACTTC. It specifies CASSQDPAGGPYEQYF.

The J gene is TRBJ2-2, the V gene TRBV12-3 or TRBV12-4; D is unresolved. The CDR3 length is 14 residues. Trimming took 5 bases from V and 2 from J, leaving 9 bases between them. The CDR3 nucleotides are TGTGCCAGCAGTCCTCGACACAACACCGGGGAGCTGTTTTTT. It yields the protein CASSPRHNTGELFF.

This chain's CDR3 is CASSQFGQINQPQHF. CDR3 sequence (DNA): TGTGCCAGCAGCCAATTCGGGCAGATCAATCAGCCCCAGCATTTT. This chain joins TRBV16 and TRBJ1-5; D is unclear. The CDR3 consists of 15 residues. V lost 1 base to trimming and J lost 3 bases, with 10 bases between them. Looked up from germline, CDR1 is KGHSY and CDR2 is FQNENV.

The sample holds many counts of this clonotype. The chain has TRBV6-1 and TRBJ1-2; 12 bases agree with TRBD1. V lost 9 bases, J lost 2 bases, and 7 bases stayed unmatched. The CDR3 covers 15 residues. CDR1 and CDR2 (germline): MNHNS, SASEGT. CDR3 in DNA: TGTGCCAGTGCCGGGACAGGGGGCAAAAACTATGGCTACACCTTC. Protein sequence: CASAGTGGKNYGYTF.

About this clonotype: A much larger clone is a single base away; this may be a read error. Written as DNA, the CDR3 is TGTGCCAGCAGTGAAGAGGTAGTACGGTATTCACCCCTCCACTTT. It encodes CASSEEVVRYSPLHF. This chain links TRBV6-1 with TRBJ1-6; D not certain. Per germline, CDR1 MNHNS and CDR2 SASEGT. This CDR3 is 15 amino acids long. V was clipped by 1 base and J by 8 bases, with 12 bases between them.

CDR3 nucleotides: TGTGCCAGCAGTTTGGGGGACAGGGCTAACACTGAAGCTTTCTTT. Its protein is CASSLGDRANTEAFF. The chain couples TRBV12-3 or TRBV12-4 to TRBJ1-1; 9 positions match TRBD1. After removal of 3 bases from V and 2 bases from J, the junction contained 4 bases not matched to a gene. The CDR3 consists of 15 residues.

This chain links TRBV27 with TRBJ2-7, with 9 bases fitting TRBD1. Germline CDR1 MNHEY, CDR2 SMNVEV (reference sequence). The V and J ends lost 6 bases and 3 bases, in that order; junction bases with no gene match: 9. The CDR3 is 15 amino acids. CDR3 amino acids: CASSLSGTGHYEQYF. The CDR3 nucleotides are TGTGCCAGCAGCCTCTCCGGGACAGGGCACTACGAGCAGTACTTC.

The rearrangement links TRBV12-3 or TRBV12-4 to TRBJ1-1; tentatively, D is TRBD1 (6 bases). The CDR3 consists of 14 residues. V lost 4 bases to trimming and J lost 5 bases, with 14 bases between them. This chain's CDR3 is CASSSRGGRTEAFF. The CDR3 DNA sequence: TGTGCCAGCAGTTCGAGGGGGGGGAGGACTGAAGCTTTCTTT.

V and J are TRBV28 and TRBJ1-5; TRBD1 is a possible D gene (6 bases). In germline, CDR1 is MDHEN, CDR2 SYDVKM. The CDR3 runs to 15 residues. V dropped 6 bases and J dropped 0 bases, with 12 bases sitting between them. The CDR3 DNA reads TGTGCCAGCAGCTCGGGGGCCAATAGCAATCAGCCCCAGCATTTT. Translating gives CASSSGANSNQPQHF. Together with reference TRBV28 and TRBJ1-5, the CDR3 gives the full variable domain: DVKVTQSSRYLVKRTGEKVFLECVQDMDHENMFWYRQDPGLGLRLIYFSYDVKMKEKGDIPEGYSVSREKKERFSLILESASTNQTSMYLCASSSGANSNQPQHFGDGTRLSIL.

This clonotype occurred many times. The chain combines TRBV27 with TRBJ2-7, with D perhaps assigned TRBD1 or TRBD2 (5 bases each). The germline CDR1 and CDR2 sequences are MNHEY and SMNVEV (reference sequence). The length of the CDR3 is 14 residues. The ends were cut back, 5 bases at V and 5 bases at J, with 16 bases in the middle. The CDR3 spells CASSRDQWGDEQYF. In DNA, the CDR3 is TGTGCCAGCAGTAGGGACCAATGGGGTGACGAGCAGTACTTC.

This clonotype was observed once. One end of the junction fails to match germline, which may point to a read error. The chain employs TRBV11-1 and TRBJ2-7; D is undetermined. Per germline, CDR1 SGHAT and CDR2 FQDESV (reference sequence). CDR3 size: 13 residues. The DNA for the CDR3 is TGTGCCAGCAGCTGGACCGTAACCTACGAGCAGCACTTC. This sequence encodes CASSWTVTYEQHF.

This clonotype was seen repeatedly, ten times or more. V gene TRBV12-3 or TRBV12-4 combines with J gene TRBJ2-7, with 8 bases identical to TRBD2. This CDR3 is 12 amino acids long. Trimming cost V 7 bases and J 10 bases; bases outside gene matches: 9. CDR3 DNA: TGTGCCAGCACCCTGGGAGCGGGGGAACAGTACTTC. Translation: CASTLGAGEQYF.

The V call is TRBV6-1, the J call TRBJ1-1; 11 bases match TRBD1. The CDR3 sequence is 16 residues long. V trimming: 0 bases; J trimming: 6 bases; junction bases outside the gene matches: 6. Germline V gene lookup returns CDR1 MNHNS and CDR2 SASEGT. The CDR3 nucleotides read TGTGCCAGCAGTGAAGCGCCTGGACAGGGGGCCTCTGAAGCTTTCTTT. It codes for CASSEAPGQGASEAFF.

This clonotype turned up a few times. The chain employs TRBV3-1 and TRBJ2-5; tentative D call: TRBD1 (6 bases). There are 15 residues in the CDR3. Germline CDR1 and CDR2: LGHDT and YNNKEL (reference sequence). The ends were cut back, 1 base at V and 4 bases at J, with 13 bases in the middle. The CDR3 region is CASSQVPDSGETQYF. The CDR3 DNA follows: TGTGCCAGCAGCCAAGTTCCGGACAGTGGAGAGACCCAGTACTTC.

At least ten counts were recorded for this clonotype. This chain uses TRBV2 with TRBJ2-4, with 7 bases aligning to TRBD2. The germline gives CDR1 SNHLY, CDR2 FYNNEI. J was trimmed by 6 bases and V by 3 bases; bases with no gene match: 5. The CDR3 consists of 14 residues. The chain's CDR3 is CASSDRERGNIQYF. The DNA of the CDR3 is TGTGCCAGCAGTGATCGAGAGCGGGGAAACATTCAGTACTTC.

This clonotype was detected only once. The conserved phenylalanine or tryptophan is not found at the CDR3 terminus, so this likely reflects a read error. V usage is TRBV5-1 and J usage is TRBJ1-2; D not resolved. The CDR3 totals 15 residues. V lost 1 base and J 0 bases, leaving 10 bases between the germline ends. The germline V gene encodes CDR1 SGHRS and CDR2 YFSETQ. The CDR3: CASSLLHPANYGYTV. The CDR3 DNA follows: TGCGCCAGCAGCTTGTTGCATCCAGCTAACTATGGCTACACCGTC.